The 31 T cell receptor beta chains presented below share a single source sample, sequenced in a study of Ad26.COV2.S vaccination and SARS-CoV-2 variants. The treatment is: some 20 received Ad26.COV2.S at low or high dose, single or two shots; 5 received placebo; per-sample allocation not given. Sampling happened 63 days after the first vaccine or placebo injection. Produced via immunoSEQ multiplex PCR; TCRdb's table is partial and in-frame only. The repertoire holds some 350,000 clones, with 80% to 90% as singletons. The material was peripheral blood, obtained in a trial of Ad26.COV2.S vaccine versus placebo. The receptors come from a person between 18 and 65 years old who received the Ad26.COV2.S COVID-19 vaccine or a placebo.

The CDR3 bases are TGTGCCAGCAGTTACGGGCAGACGAACACTGAAGCTTTCTTT. This encodes CASSYGQTNTEAFF. The rearrangement uses TRBV6-6 and TRBJ1-1; D gene uncertain. Trimming stripped 2 bases from V and 1 base from J, with 8 bases between. Germline CDR1 and CDR2: MNHNY and SVGAGI (reference sequence). This CDR3 comprises 14 residues.

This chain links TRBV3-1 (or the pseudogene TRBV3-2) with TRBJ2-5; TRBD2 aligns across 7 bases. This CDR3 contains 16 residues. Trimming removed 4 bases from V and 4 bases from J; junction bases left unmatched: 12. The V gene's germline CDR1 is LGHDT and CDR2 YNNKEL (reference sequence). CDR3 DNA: TGTGCCAGCAGCCCTACGGGACTACAAAGAGGAGAGACCCAGTACTTC. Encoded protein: CASSPTGLQRGETQYF.

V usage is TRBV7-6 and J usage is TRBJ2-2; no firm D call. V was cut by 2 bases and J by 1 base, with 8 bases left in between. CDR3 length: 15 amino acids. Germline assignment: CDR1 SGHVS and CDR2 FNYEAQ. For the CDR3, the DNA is TGTGCCAGCAGCTTAAGGTCGGGGAACACCGGGGAGCTGTTTTTT. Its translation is CASSLRSGNTGELFF.

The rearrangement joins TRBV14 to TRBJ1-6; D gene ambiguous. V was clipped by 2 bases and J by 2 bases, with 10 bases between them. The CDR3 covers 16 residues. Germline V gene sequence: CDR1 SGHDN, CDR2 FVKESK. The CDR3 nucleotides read TGTGCCAGCAGCCAAAGATTATTGCCCTATAATTCACCCCTCCACTTT. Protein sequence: CASSQRLLPYNSPLHF.

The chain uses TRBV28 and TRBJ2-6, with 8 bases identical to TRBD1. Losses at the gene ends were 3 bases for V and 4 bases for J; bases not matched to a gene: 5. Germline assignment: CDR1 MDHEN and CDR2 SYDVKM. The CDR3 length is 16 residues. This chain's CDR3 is CASSFQTGVGANVLTF. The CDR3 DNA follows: TGTGCCAGCAGTTTCCAGACAGGGGTCGGGGCCAACGTCCTGACTTTC.

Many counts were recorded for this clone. CDR3 residues: CASSQVGSGSYEQYF. The CDR3 DNA follows: TGTGCCAGCAGCCAAGTGGGGTCTGGCTCCTACGAGCAGTACTTC. V usage is TRBV14 and J usage is TRBJ2-7; no reliable D call. The CDR3 contains 15 residues. V was cut by 1 base and J by 0 bases, with 10 bases left in between. Germline loops: CDR1 SGHDN, CDR2 FVKESK. Based on the CDR3 plus reference TRBV14 and TRBJ2-7, the full variable domain is EAGVTQFPSHSVIEKGQTVTLRCDPISGHDNLYWYRRVMGKEIKFLLHFVKESKQDESGMPNNRFLAERTGGTYSTLKVQPAELEDSGVYFCASSQVGSGSYEQYFGPGTRLTVT.

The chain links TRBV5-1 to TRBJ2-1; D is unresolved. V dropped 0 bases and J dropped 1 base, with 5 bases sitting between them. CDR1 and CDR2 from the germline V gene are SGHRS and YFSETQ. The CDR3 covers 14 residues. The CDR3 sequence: CASSLGESYNEQFF. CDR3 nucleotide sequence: TGCGCCAGCAGCTTGGGCGAGTCCTACAATGAGCAGTTCTTC.

CDR3 sequence (DNA): TGTGCCAGCAGTTATGAGGCACCTTCCTACAATGAGCAGTTCTTC. Its translation is CASSYEAPSYNEQFF. The V call is TRBV6-2 or TRBV6-3, the J call TRBJ2-1; D uncertain. The CDR3 is 15 amino acids. Between the trimmed V and J ends, which lost 3 bases and 1 base, there was a span of 10 bases. The V gene's germline CDR1 is MNHEY and CDR2 SVGEGT.

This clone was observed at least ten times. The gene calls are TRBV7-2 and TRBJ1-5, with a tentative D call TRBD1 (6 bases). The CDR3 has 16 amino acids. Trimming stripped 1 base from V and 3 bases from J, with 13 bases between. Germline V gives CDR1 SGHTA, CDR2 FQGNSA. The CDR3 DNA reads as TGTGCCAGCAGCTTAGAGGGGGGACGGAACAATCAGCCCCAGCATTTT. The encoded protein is CASSLEGGRNNQPQHF.

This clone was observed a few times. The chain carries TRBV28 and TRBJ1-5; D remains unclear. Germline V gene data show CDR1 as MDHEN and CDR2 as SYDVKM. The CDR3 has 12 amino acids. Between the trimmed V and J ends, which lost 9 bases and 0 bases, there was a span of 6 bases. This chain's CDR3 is CASKNSNQPQHF. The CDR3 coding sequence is TGTGCCAGTAAAAATAGCAATCAGCCCCAGCATTTT.

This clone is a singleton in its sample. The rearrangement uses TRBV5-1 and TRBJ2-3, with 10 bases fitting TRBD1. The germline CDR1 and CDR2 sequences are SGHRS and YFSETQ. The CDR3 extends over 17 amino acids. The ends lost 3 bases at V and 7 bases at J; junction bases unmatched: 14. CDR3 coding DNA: TGCGCCAGCAGCTGGACCACAGTCGGGACAGGGGATCATACGCAGTATTTT. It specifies CASSWTTVGTGDHTQYF.

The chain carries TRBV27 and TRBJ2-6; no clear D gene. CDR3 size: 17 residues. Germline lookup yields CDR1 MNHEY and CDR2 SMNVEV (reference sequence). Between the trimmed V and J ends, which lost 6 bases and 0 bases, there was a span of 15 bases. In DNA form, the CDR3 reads TGTGCCAGCAGGCCCTGGGCAGGAGCCTCTGGGGCCAACGTCCTGACTTTC. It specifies CASRPWAGASGANVLTF.

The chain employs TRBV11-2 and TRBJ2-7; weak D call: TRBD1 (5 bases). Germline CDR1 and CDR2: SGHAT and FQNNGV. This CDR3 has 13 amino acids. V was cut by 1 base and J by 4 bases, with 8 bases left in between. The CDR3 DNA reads TGTGCCAGCAGCTTAGGGACACATTACGAGCAGTACTTC. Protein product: CASSLGTHYEQYF.

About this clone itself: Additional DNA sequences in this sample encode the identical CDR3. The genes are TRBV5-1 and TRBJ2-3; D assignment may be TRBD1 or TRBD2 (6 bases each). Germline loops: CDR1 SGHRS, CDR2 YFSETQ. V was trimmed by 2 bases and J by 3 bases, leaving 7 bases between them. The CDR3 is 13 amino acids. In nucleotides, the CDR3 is TGCGCCAGCAGCTTAGGGGGGACAGATACGCAGTATTTT. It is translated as CASSLGGTDTQYF.

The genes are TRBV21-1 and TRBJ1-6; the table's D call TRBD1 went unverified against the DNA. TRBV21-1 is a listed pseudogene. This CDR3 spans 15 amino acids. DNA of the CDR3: TGTGCCAGCAGCAAAGTGGTGGGGCGTCCTTCACCCCTCCACTTT. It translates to CASSKVVGRPSPLHF.

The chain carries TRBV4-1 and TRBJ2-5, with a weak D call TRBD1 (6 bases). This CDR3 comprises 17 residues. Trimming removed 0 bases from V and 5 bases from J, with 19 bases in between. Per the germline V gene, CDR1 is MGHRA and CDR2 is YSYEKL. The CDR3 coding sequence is TGCGCCAGCAGCCAAGAAGTCGTGGGCTCTCAGGGGGAGACCCAGTACTTC. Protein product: CASSQEVVGSQGETQYF.

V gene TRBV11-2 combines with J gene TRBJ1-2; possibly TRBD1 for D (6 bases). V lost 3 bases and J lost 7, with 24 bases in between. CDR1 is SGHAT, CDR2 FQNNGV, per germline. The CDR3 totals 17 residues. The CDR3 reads CASSFRGRSLEQGGYTF. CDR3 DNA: TGTGCCAGCAGCTTCCGGGGACGAAGCCTAGAACAGGGTGGCTACACCTTC.

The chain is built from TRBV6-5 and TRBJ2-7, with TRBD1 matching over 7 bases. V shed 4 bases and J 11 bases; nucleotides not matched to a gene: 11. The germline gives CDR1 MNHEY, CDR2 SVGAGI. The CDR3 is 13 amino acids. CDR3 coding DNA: TGTGCCAGCAGTTCCCCGGGACAGCCATGGAAGTACTTC. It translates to CASSSPGQPWKYF.

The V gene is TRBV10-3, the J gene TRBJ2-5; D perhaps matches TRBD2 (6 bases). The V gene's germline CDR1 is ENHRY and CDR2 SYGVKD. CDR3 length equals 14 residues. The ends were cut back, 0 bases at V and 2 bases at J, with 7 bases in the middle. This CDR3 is CAISESGGQETQYF. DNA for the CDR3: TGTGCCATCAGTGAGTCGGGGGGACAAGAGACCCAGTACTTC.

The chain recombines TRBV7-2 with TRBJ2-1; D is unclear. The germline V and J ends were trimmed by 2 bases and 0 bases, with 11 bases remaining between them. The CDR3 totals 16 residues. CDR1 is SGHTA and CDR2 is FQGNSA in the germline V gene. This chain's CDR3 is CASSLWASPSYNEQFF. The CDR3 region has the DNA TGTGCCAGCAGCTTATGGGCTTCACCCTCCTACAATGAGCAGTTCTTC.

The DNA of the CDR3 is TGTGCCAGCTCGCCGCAGGGAGCTGTAGGCAATCAGCCCCAGCATTTT. Amino acid sequence: CASSPQGAVGNQPQHF. J is TRBJ1-5 and V is TRBV18, with a weak D call TRBD1 (5 bases). This CDR3 has 16 residues. Germline lookup yields CDR1 KGHSH and CDR2 LQKENI. Trimming cost V 6 bases and J 2 bases, with 17 bases left between them.

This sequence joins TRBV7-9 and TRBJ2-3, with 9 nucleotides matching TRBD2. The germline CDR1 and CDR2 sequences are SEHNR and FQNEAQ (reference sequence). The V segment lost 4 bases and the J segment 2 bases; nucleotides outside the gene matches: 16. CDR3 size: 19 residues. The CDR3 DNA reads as TGTGCCAGCAGCTCGCCCCTGAGCGGGGGGTCACGTGTCACAGATACGCAGTATTTT. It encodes CASSSPLSGGSRVTDTQYF.

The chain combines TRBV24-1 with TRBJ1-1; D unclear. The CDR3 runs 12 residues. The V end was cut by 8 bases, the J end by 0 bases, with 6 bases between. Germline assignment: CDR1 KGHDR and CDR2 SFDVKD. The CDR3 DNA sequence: TGTGCCACCACAGTCATGAACACTGAAGCTTTCTTT. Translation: CATTVMNTEAFF.

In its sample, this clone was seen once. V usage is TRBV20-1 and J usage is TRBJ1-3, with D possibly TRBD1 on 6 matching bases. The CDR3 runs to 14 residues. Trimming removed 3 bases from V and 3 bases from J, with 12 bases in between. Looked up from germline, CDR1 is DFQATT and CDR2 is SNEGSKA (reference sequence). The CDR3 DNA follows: TGCAGTGCTAGTCAGGGGCGAGATGGAAACACCATATATTTT. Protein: CSASQGRDGNTIYF.

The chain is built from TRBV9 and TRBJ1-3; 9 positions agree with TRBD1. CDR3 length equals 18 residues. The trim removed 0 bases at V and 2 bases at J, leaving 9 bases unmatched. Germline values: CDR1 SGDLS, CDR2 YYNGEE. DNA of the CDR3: TGTGCCAGCAGCGTAGGGTCGGTACAGGGGGCTGCTGGAAACACCATATATTTT. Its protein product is CASSVGSVQGAAGNTIYF.

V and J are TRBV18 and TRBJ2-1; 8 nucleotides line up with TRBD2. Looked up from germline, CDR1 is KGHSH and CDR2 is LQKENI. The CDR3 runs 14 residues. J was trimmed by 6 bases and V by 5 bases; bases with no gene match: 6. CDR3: CASSRLSGINEQFF. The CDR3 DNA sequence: TGTGCCAGCTCAAGACTTAGCGGGATCAATGAGCAGTTCTTC.

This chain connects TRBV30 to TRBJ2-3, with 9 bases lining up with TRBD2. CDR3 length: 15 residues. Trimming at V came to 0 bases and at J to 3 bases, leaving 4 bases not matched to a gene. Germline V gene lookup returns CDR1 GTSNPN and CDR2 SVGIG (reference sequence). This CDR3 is CAWSVGGRGTDTQYF. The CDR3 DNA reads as TGTGCCTGGAGTGTCGGCGGGAGGGGAACAGATACGCAGTATTTT.

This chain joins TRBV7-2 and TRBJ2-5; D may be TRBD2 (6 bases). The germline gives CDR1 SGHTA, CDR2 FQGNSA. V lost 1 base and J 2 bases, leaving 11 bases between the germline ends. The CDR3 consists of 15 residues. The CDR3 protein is CASSLVWTTQETQYF. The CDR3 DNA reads TGTGCCAGCAGCTTAGTCTGGACTACACAAGAGACCCAGTACTTC.

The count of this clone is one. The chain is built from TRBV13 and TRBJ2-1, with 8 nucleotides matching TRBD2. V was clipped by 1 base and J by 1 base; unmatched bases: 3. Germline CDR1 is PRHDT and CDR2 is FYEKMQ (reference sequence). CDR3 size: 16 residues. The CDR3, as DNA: TGTGCCAGCAGCTTAGTAGCGGGGATGTCCTACAATGAGCAGTTCTTC. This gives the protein CASSLVAGMSYNEQFF.

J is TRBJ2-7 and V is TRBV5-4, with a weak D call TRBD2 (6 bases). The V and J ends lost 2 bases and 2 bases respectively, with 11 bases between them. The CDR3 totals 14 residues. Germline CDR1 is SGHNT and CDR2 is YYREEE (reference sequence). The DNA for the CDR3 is TGTGCCAGCAGCTTTGGGACTGGGCCCTACGAGCAGTACTTC. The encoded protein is CASSFGTGPYEQYF.

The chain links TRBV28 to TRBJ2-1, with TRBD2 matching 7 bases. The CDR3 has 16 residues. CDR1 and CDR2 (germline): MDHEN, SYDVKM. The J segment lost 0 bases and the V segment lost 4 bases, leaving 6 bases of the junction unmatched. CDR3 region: CASSSYGGVSYNEQFF. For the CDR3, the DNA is TGTGCCAGCAGTTCCTATGGGGGGGTCTCCTACAATGAGCAGTTCTTC.